This passage covers 10 T cell receptor beta chains from one sample sequenced in a study of blood T cell repertoires in COVID-19. Produced via immunoSEQ multiplex PCR; TCRdb's table is partial and in-frame only. The table records 40,000 to 50,000 clones, over 75% of them present only once. Sequenced material: peripheral blood. These receptor sequences come from a middle-aged man with active or convalescent COVID-19.

A few counts support this clone. V usage is TRBV5-4 and J usage is TRBJ1-3; unclear D gene. CDR1 is SGHNT and CDR2 is YYREEE in the germline V gene (reference sequence). The V and J ends lost 4 bases and 4 bases respectively, with 18 bases between them. The CDR3 extends over 16 amino acids. CDR3 DNA: TGTGCCAGCAGCGCTCAGAACCCGCGAGGCGGAAACACCATATATTTT. Translated, it gives CASSAQNPRGGNTIYF.

The J gene is TRBJ1-1, the V gene TRBV29-1, with D tentatively TRBD1 (5 bases). The V end lost 4 bases, the J end lost 2 bases, and 8 bases lay between the germline ends. Germline values: CDR1 SQVTM, CDR2 ANQGSEA. There are 12 residues in the CDR3. CDR3 residues: CSVVQGNTEAFF. Written as DNA, the CDR3 is TGCAGCGTTGTTCAGGGAAACACTGAAGCTTTCTTT.

V gene TRBV27 combines with J gene TRBJ2-5, with D tentatively TRBD2 (6 bases). Trimming removed 7 bases from V and 0 bases from J, with 12 bases in between. Germline assignment: CDR1 MNHEY and CDR2 SMNVEV (reference sequence). This CDR3 is built from 14 residues. The CDR3 DNA sequence: TGTGCCAGCAACGACAGACTAGACCAAGAGACCCAGTACTTC. As protein: CASNDRLDQETQYF.

The chain is built from TRBV5-1 and TRBJ2-1; TRBD1 matches 9 bases. With V trimmed by 4 bases and J by 7 bases, 9 bases remained unmatched. CDR3 length: 15 amino acids. Germline V gives CDR1 SGHRS, CDR2 YFSETQ. CDR3 nucleotides: TGCGCCAGCAGCCGGGACAGGGTTCCGGAAAATGAGCAGTTCTTC. Protein product: CASSRDRVPENEQFF.

V gene TRBV10-2 combines with J gene TRBJ1-6, with D tentatively TRBD1 (6 bases). Trimming stripped 1 base from V and 7 bases from J, with 11 bases between. This CDR3 is 15 amino acids long. CDR1 and CDR2 from the germline V gene are WSHSY and SAAADI. CDR3: CASSELTGKNSPLHF. The CDR3 DNA sequence: TGCGCCAGCAGTGAGTTAACAGGGAAGAATTCACCCCTCCACTTT.

This clone has just a few counts. The chain links TRBV5-4 to TRBJ2-7; 9 bases are shared with TRBD2. Germline lookup yields CDR1 SGHNT and CDR2 YYREEE (reference sequence). The CDR3 consists of 15 residues. The trim removed 5 bases at V and 5 bases at J, leaving 11 bases unmatched. The CDR3 sequence is CASRVAGGRIHEQYF. CDR3 sequence (DNA): TGTGCCAGCAGGGTTGCGGGGGGGCGTATCCACGAGCAGTACTTC.

The rearrangement links TRBV7-2 to TRBJ2-3; TRBD2 is a possible D gene (5 bases). V was pared by 8 bases and J by 2 bases, with 23 bases between. This CDR3 region has 17 residues. The germline V gene encodes CDR1 SGHTA and CDR2 FQGNSA. This CDR3 reads CASASLWLHGNTDTQYF. CDR3 coding DNA: TGTGCCAGCGCATCTTTGTGGCTCCACGGGAACACAGATACGCAGTATTTT.

This CDR3 reads CASSVGTNTEAFF. In DNA, the CDR3 is TGTGCCAGCAGCGTAGGGACAAACACTGAAGCTTTCTTT. This chain uses TRBV9 with TRBJ1-1; the D gene is possibly TRBD1 (5 bases). From germline, CDR1 is SGDLS and CDR2 YYNGEE. V gave up 0 bases and J gave up 2 bases, with 5 bases separating them. The CDR3 extends over 13 amino acids.

This clone was recorded once. This CDR3 reads CASSVGHLGTEAFF. The CDR3 DNA sequence: TGTGCCAGCAGCGTAGGCCATCTCGGGACTGAAGCTTTCTTT. The chain uses TRBV9 and TRBJ1-1, with D unclear. This CDR3 spans 14 amino acids. Germline CDR1 reads SGDLS; CDR2 reads YYNGEE. Deletions cut 0 bases from V and 5 bases from J, with 11 bases between.

The rearrangement uses TRBV4-1 and TRBJ1-4; D is unclear. Per germline, CDR1 MGHRA and CDR2 YSYEKL. V lost 1 base, J lost 8 bases, and 8 bases lay in between. The CDR3 has 13 amino acids. The CDR3 region has the DNA TGCGCCAGCAGCCAAGTCATGAGCGAAAAACTGTTTTTT. It codes for CASSQVMSEKLFF.